Following are 23 T cell receptor beta chains from one sample sequenced in a study of T cells in women clearing cervical HPV infection. Sequencing was performed with immunoSEQ multiplex PCR; in TCRdb, only in-frame clones are kept and a portion is missing. The sample's table shows approximately 18,000 clones. The source material was blood buffy coat. These TCRs come from a woman aged 18 to 75 with a cervical HPV16 infection that either progressed to CIN3+ or cleared (not recorded which).

With regard to this clone: The read terminates 3 residues before the CDR3 end, so the remaining end is supplied by the germline J gene. The V gene is TRBV19, the J gene TRBJ2-7; TRBD2 agrees at 12 bases. This CDR3 region has 16 residues. Trimming took 6 bases from V and 3 from J; bases not matched to a gene: 9. Germline loops: CDR1 LNHDA, CDR2 SQIVND (reference sequence). CDR3 bases read: TGTGCCAGTAGAGGACTAGCGGGATCTGGGGGCTACGAG. It is translated as CASRGLAGSGGYE. The entire CDR3 protein is CASRGLAGSGGYEQYF. Using reference TRBV19 and TRBJ2-7 for the parts outside the CDR3, the full variable domain is DGGITQSPKYLFRKEGQNVTLSCEQNLNHDAMYWYRQDPGQGLRLIYYSQIVNDFQKGDIAEGYSVSREKKESFPLTVTSAQKNPTAFYLCASRGLAGSGGYEQYFGPGTRLTVT.

With respect to this clone: From the germline J gene comes the end of the CDR3, since the read stops 3 residues before it. The rearrangement uses TRBV7-9 and TRBJ1-1; 7 bases are shared with TRBD1. This CDR3 has 15 amino acids. CDR1 is SEHNR and CDR2 is FQNEAQ in the germline V gene (reference sequence). The chain's CDR3 is CASSFDDRVPYEAFF. Incomplete CDR3 DNA: TGTGCCAGCAGCTTCGACGACAGGGTGCCCTACGAG.

Note on this clone: The read gets to within 3 residues of the CDR3 end, and the germline J gene fills in the rest. This chain joins TRBV20-1 and TRBJ2-4, with TRBD2 matching 8 bases. CDR1 DFQATT and CDR2 SNEGSKA come from the germline V gene (reference sequence). Unmatched junction bases numbered 1, after V lost 5 bases and J lost 1 base. The CDR3 extends over 13 amino acids. CDR3 DNA (partial): TGCAGTGCTGGCGGGGGGGCCAAAAACATT. It specifies CSAGGGAKNI. The whole CDR3 reads CSAGGGAKNIQYF.

With respect to this clone: The missing CDR3 end, 3 residues past where the read stops, is filled in from the germline J gene. The genes are TRBV2 and TRBJ2-6; D is possibly TRBD1 (5 bases). This CDR3 is built from 15 residues. Germline loops: CDR1 SNHLY, CDR2 FYNNEI. Trimming removed 4 bases from V and 2 bases from J, with 9 bases in between. This CDR3 reads CASSGVGAGANVLTF. The sequenced part of the CDR3 DNA is TGTGCCAGCAGTGGAGTAGGGGCTGGGGCCAACGTC.

On this clone itself: The CDR3 is cut off 3 residues early in the read; its end comes from the germline J gene. This chain links TRBV19 with TRBJ1-1; 8 bases match TRBD1. Germline V gene lookup returns CDR1 LNHDA and CDR2 SQIVND (reference sequence). CDR3 length: 16 residues. CDR3 sequence reads: CASSIGGGQGSTEAFF. The covered CDR3 bases are TGTGCCAGTAGTATTGGAGGTGGACAGGGATCGACGGAA.

Its frequency marks this clone as medium-sized. The read gets to within 3 residues of the CDR3 end, and the germline J gene fills in the rest. This chain joins TRBV2 and TRBJ2-3, with TRBD1 matching over 9 bases. The germline V gene has CDR1 SNHLY and CDR2 FYNNEI. V was pared by 6 bases and J by 1 base, with 11 bases of the junction left unmatched. The length of the CDR3 is 17 residues. This chain's CDR3 is CASRRTGDSRGTDTQYF. Partial CDR3 DNA: TGTGCCAGCAGAAGGACAGGGGATTCGCGCGGCACAGATACG.

CDR3 loop: CASSFGTVRGHNEKLFF. The CDR3 DNA, read in part, is TGTGCCAGCAGTTTCGGGACAGTGAGGGGGCATAATGAAAAA. The rearrangement joins TRBV12-3 or TRBV12-4 to TRBJ1-4; TRBD1 matches at 7 bases. The read ends 3 residues before the CDR3 terminus; that terminus is restored from the germline J gene. The CDR3 sequence is 17 residues long. V lost 3 bases to trimming and J lost 4 bases; unmatched junction nucleotides: 11.

As to this clone: Read sequence stops 3 residues before the CDR3 end, and the germline J gene provides the missing end. This chain joins TRBV20-1 and TRBJ2-1, with D possibly TRBD2 on 6 matching bases. The CDR3 contains 12 residues. CDR1 and CDR2 from the germline V gene are DFQATT and SNEGSKA (reference sequence). V was pared by 2 bases and J by 5 bases, with 7 bases between. This CDR3 reads CSARLADNEQFF. The covered CDR3 bases are TGCAGTGCTAGATTAGCGGACAATGAG.

To note about this clone: The missing CDR3 end, 3 residues past where the read stops, is filled in from the germline J gene. The J gene is TRBJ1-2, the V gene TRBV11-1; 7 positions agree with TRBD1. The CDR3 extends over 15 amino acids. Germline values: CDR1 SGHAT, CDR2 FQDESV (reference sequence). V was clipped by 3 bases and J by 4 bases; unmatched bases: 8. CDR3 amino acids: CASSFSGQIRYGYTF. The DNA read from the CDR3 is TGTGCCAGCAGCTTCTCGGGACAGATTCGCTATGGC. Full variable domain (outside the CDR3, taken from reference TRBV11-1 and TRBJ1-2): EAEVAQSPRYKITEKSQAVAFWCDPISGHATLYWYRQILGQGPELLVQFQDESVVDDSQLPKDRFSAERLKGVDSTLKIQPAELGDSAMYLCASSFSGQIRYGYTFGSGTRLTVV.

Note on this clone: Coverage ceases 3 residues before the CDR3 finishes, and the germline J gene fills in the end. The chain recombines TRBV20-1 with TRBJ1-1; weak D call: TRBD1 (5 bases). CDR1 is DFQATT, CDR2 SNEGSKA, per germline (reference sequence). This CDR3 region has 12 residues. The sequenced part of the CDR3 DNA is TGCAGTGCTACGACAGAACCGAAGAGG. Translation gives CSATTEPKR. The whole CDR3 protein reads CSATTEPKRAFF.

Comment on this clone: The read falls 3 residues short of the CDR3 end, and the missing part is taken from the germline J gene. V usage is TRBV19 and J usage is TRBJ1-1, with 7 bases identical to TRBD1. Germline values: CDR1 LNHDA, CDR2 SQIVND (reference sequence). The CDR3 totals 13 residues. Trimming cost V 11 bases and J 0 bases; bases outside gene matches: 6. The chain's CDR3 is CACGQALNTEAFF. CDR3 bases read: TGTGCCTGTGGACAGGCGTTGAACACTGAA.

Points on this clone: The read ends 3 residues shy of where the CDR3 ends; the end is completed using the germline J gene. The chain carries TRBV7-8 and TRBJ2-5, with D possibly TRBD2 on 6 matching bases. The CDR3 spans 13 residues. V was clipped by 8 bases and J by 5 bases, with 15 bases between them. Germline V gene data show CDR1 as SGHVS and CDR2 as FQNEAQ. The covered CDR3 bases are TGTGCCAGCCGGAGGAGGGCAGGGGAGACC. It encodes CASRRRAGET. The complete CDR3 sequence is CASRRRAGETQYF.

As regards this clone: With the read ending 3 residues before the CDR3 end, the germline J gene is used to fill in that end. The rearrangement links TRBV30 to TRBJ1-5; TRBD1 is a possible D gene (5 bases). The V gene's germline CDR1 is GTSNPN and CDR2 SVGIG (reference sequence). Trimming cost V 5 bases and J 1 base, with 6 bases left between them. This CDR3 has 12 amino acids. CDR3 DNA (partial): TGTGCCTGGGGGGCAAGCAATCAGCCC. This gives the protein CAWGASNQP. The CDR3 as a whole reads CAWGASNQPQHF.

Of note for this clone: The sequenced fragment ends 3 residues before the CDR3 boundary, so the rest is inferred from the germline J gene. The chain combines TRBV29-1 with TRBJ2-1; D not certain. This CDR3 is 14 amino acids long. V lost 4 bases and J lost 9, with 19 bases in between. CDR1 is SQVTM and CDR2 is ANQGSEA in the germline V gene. The sequenced CDR3 bases are TGCAGCGTTGTTCTTCCTCTTCCAGTTACTGAG. Encoded protein: CSVVLPLPVTE. The full CDR3 protein reads CSVVLPLPVTEQFF.

Points on this clone: Read sequence stops 3 residues before the CDR3 end, and the germline J gene provides the missing end. The chain couples TRBV19 to TRBJ2-1; possibly TRBD2 for D (5 bases). This CDR3 has 15 residues. V shed 5 bases and J shed 7 bases, with 18 bases lying between them. Germline V gene sequence: CDR1 LNHDA, CDR2 SQIVND (reference sequence). The CDR3 bases that were read are TGTGCCAGTAGTCGCGGTGAACTAGTTTTGAATGAG. This codes for CASSRGELVLNE. The full CDR3 protein is CASSRGELVLNEQFF. Full variable domain (rest looked up from reference TRBV19 and TRBJ2-1): DGGITQSPKYLFRKEGQNVTLSCEQNLNHDAMYWYRQDPGQGLRLIYYSQIVNDFQKGDIAEGYSVSREKKESFPLTVTSAQKNPTAFYLCASSRGELVLNEQFFGPGTRLTVL.

In the case of this clone: The DNA ends 3 residues before the CDR3 does, and the rest of the CDR3 is filled in from the germline J gene. V and J are TRBV18 and TRBJ2-7; 9 bases are shared with TRBD1. The V gene end was trimmed by 6 bases and the J gene end by 6 bases; junction bases not matched to a gene: 9. Germline V lookup: CDR1 KGHSH, CDR2 LQKENI. This CDR3 is built from 14 residues. This chain's CDR3 is CASSPSGTGSEQYF. CDR3 bases read: TGTGCCAGCTCCCCCTCCGGGACAGGGAGCGAG.

About this clone itself: The read ends 3 residues shy of where the CDR3 ends; the end is completed using the germline J gene. The rearrangement joins TRBV2 to TRBJ2-7, with TRBD2 identical over 11 bases. This CDR3 has 14 residues. Germline lookup yields CDR1 SNHLY and CDR2 FYNNEI. V gave up 10 bases and J gave up 5 bases; unmatched junction bases: 10. The part of the CDR3 DNA that was read is TGTGCCACCACTGGGACTAGCGGCTTGAACGAG. Protein sequence: CATTGTSGLNE. The full CDR3 is CATTGTSGLNEQYF.

As for this clone: With the read ending 3 residues before the CDR3 end, the germline J gene is used to fill in that end. The chain uses TRBV20-1 and TRBJ2-5, with 9 bases aligning to TRBD2. Germline CDR1 DFQATT, CDR2 SNEGSKA (reference sequence). This CDR3 region has 14 residues. With 6 bases clipped from V and 5 bases from J, the junction kept 10 bases outside the gene matches. This CDR3 reads CSATRIAGEETQYF. The CDR3 DNA, read in part, is TGCAGTGCGACCCGAATAGCGGGAGAGGAGACC.

Remarks on this clone: From the germline J gene comes the end of the CDR3, since the read stops 3 residues before it. The genes are TRBV7-6 and TRBJ2-7, with D perhaps matching TRBD1 (7 bases). The CDR3 runs to 15 residues. Trimming shortened V by 5 bases and J by 5 bases, and 19 bases separated the two germline ends. In germline, CDR1 is SGHVS, CDR2 FNYEAQ. The CDR3 here is CASSPVRQGGNEQYF. CDR3 bases read: TGTGCCAGCAGCCCGGTGCGGCAGGGGGGCAACGAG.

A remark on this clone: The read comes to an end 3 residues before the CDR3 does, leaving the germline J gene to fill in the end. This chain connects TRBV10-3 to TRBJ1-6; D possibly corresponds to TRBD1 (6 bases). Germline V gene data show CDR1 as ENHRY and CDR2 as SYGVKD. CDR3 size: 15 residues. Trimming removed 7 bases at V and 2 bases at J, with 12 bases between. The CDR3 spells CAIKPRGAYNSPLHF. The part of the CDR3 DNA that was read is TGTGCCATCAAACCCAGGGGCGCCTATAATTCACCC.

A remark on this clone: The read ends 3 residues before the CDR3 terminus; that terminus is restored from the germline J gene. The chain employs TRBV5-4 and TRBJ1-1; 10 bases are a match to TRBD1. Germline V gene sequence: CDR1 SGHNT, CDR2 YYREEE (reference sequence). The ends lost 0 bases at V and 7 bases at J; junction bases unmatched: 6. The CDR3 extends over 15 amino acids. Incomplete CDR3 DNA: TGTGCCAGCAGCTTGGATCCAGGGACAGGGGTTGAA. As protein: CASSLDPGTGVE. The CDR3 reads in full as CASSLDPGTGVEAFF.

With respect to this clone: The read ends 3 residues shy of where the CDR3 ends; the end is completed using the germline J gene. The chain links TRBV2 to TRBJ1-1, with D maybe TRBD1 (5 bases). CDR3 length: 13 residues. Germline assignment: CDR1 SNHLY and CDR2 FYNNEI. This CDR3 reads CASSEAQGGLAFF. The part of the CDR3 DNA that was read is TGTGCCAGCAGTGAAGCGCAGGGAGGGCTG. The full variable domain, its missing parts supplied by reference TRBV2 and TRBJ1-1, is EPEVTQTPSHQVTQMGQEVILRCVPISNHLYFYWYRQILGQKVEFLVSFYNNEISEKSEIFDDQFSVERPDGSNFTLKIRSTKLEDSAMYFCASSEAQGGLAFFGQGTRLTVV.

The CDR3 loop reads CSARGLAGVNEQFF. The sequenced CDR3 bases are TGCAGTGCCAGGGGTCTAGCGGGAGTCAATGAG. The V and J genes are TRBV20-1 and TRBJ2-1, with 10 nucleotides matching TRBD2. The read gets to within 3 residues of the CDR3 end, and the germline J gene fills in the rest. V was pared by 6 bases and J by 6 bases, with 8 bases of the junction left unmatched. The CDR3 is made up of 14 amino acids. CDR1 and CDR2 from the germline V gene are DFQATT and SNEGSKA (reference sequence).